Listed below are T cell receptor beta chains from one sample, sequenced in a study of OX40 agonist ivuxolimab in advanced cancers. Only in-frame clones appear in the TCRdb table, and some are missing; sequencing was by immunoSEQ multiplex PCR. The data contain 60,000 or so clones, 84% of them singletons. The sample in question was CD4+ or CD8+ T cells sorted from blood, obtained in a trial of the OX40 agonist ivuxolimab. Source of these receptors: an adult with an advanced solid tumor such as melanoma, head and neck, liver or kidney cancer. Each CDR3 is given with its conserved first and last residue. A D gene is named only where the DNA matches it firmly. Rows may omit the clone size; those that give it use once, few, many or a size class.

CDR3 DNA: TGTGCCAGCAACGGACAGGGAGGGGATTTGGAGACCCAGTACTTC
CDR3 protein: CASNGQGGDLETQYF
J gene: TRBJ2-5
CDR3 length: 15
V gene: TRBV2
D gene: NA
clone size: NA

CDR3 DNA: TGTGCCAGCAGTGTTGGGGCGGGGGTAAACTCCTACGAGCAGTACTTC
CDR3 protein: CASSVGAGVNSYEQYF
J gene: TRBJ2-7
CDR3 length: 16
V gene: TRBV2
D gene: TRBD2
clone size: NA

CDR3 DNA: TGTGCCAGCAGCTTAGGGCAGGGCAGTACCTACGAGCAGTACTTC
CDR3 protein: CASSLGQGSTYEQYF
J gene: TRBJ2-7
CDR3 length: 15
V gene: TRBV7-8
D gene: NA
clone size: NA

CDR3 DNA: TGTGCCAGCAGCTTAGCCAGGGGGCTGATCCAGCCCCAGCATTTT
CDR3 protein: CASSLARGLIQPQHF
J gene: TRBJ1-5
CDR3 length: 15
V gene: TRBV7-2
D gene: TRBD1
clone size: NA

CDR3 DNA: TGCGCCAGCAGCCAAGACCAACCTAACACAGATACGCAGTATTTT
CDR3 protein: CASSQDQPNTDTQYF
J gene: TRBJ2-3
CDR3 length: 15
V gene: TRBV4-3
D gene: NA
clone size: NA

CDR3 DNA: TGTGCCAGCAGCTTGGACAGCGGGATAACTGAAGCTTTCTTT
CDR3 protein: CASSLDSGITEAFF
J gene: TRBJ1-1
CDR3 length: 14
V gene: TRBV28
D gene: NA
clone size: NA

CDR3 DNA: TGCGCCAGCAGCTTGGGACCAACCTACAATGAGCAGTTCTTC
CDR3 protein: CASSLGPTYNEQFF
J gene: TRBJ2-1
CDR3 length: 14
V gene: TRBV5-1
D gene: NA
clone size: NA

CDR3 DNA: TGTGCCAGCAGCTTGGCGATCTTAGGAGGACAAGCTGAAGCTTTCTTT
CDR3 protein: CASSLAILGGQAEAFF
J gene: TRBJ1-1
CDR3 length: 16
V gene: TRBV7-2
D gene: NA
clone size: NA

CDR3 DNA: TGCGCCAGCAGCACAGGACAGGGTACTGAAGCTTTCTTT
CDR3 protein: CASSTGQGTEAFF
J gene: TRBJ1-1
CDR3 length: 13
V gene: TRBV5-1
D gene: TRBD1
clone size: NA

CDR3 DNA: TGTGCCAGCAGAATGGGGGTCACTGAAGCTTTCTTT
CDR3 protein: CASRMGVTEAFF
J gene: TRBJ1-1
CDR3 length: 12
V gene: TRBV2
D gene: NA
clone size: NA

CDR3 DNA: TGTGCCAGCAGTGAGAGGTGGGGTCAGCCCCAGCATTTT
CDR3 protein: CASSERWGQPQHF
J gene: TRBJ1-5
CDR3 length: 13
V gene: TRBV6-1
D gene: NA
clone size: NA

CDR3 DNA: TGTGCCAGCAGCTTAGATGTGGGACTAGCGGGGGATACGCAGTATTTT
CDR3 protein: CASSLDVGLAGDTQYF
J gene: TRBJ2-3
CDR3 length: 16
V gene: TRBV11-2
D gene: TRBD2
clone size: NA

CDR3 DNA: TGTGCCAGCAGCTTTTTCTCCGATCAGCCCCAGCATTTT
CDR3 protein: CASSFFSDQPQHF
J gene: TRBJ1-5
CDR3 length: 13
V gene: TRBV5-5
D gene: NA
clone size: NA

CDR3 DNA: TGTGCCACCAGCAGAGGAACAGGTCCTAGCACAGATACGCAGTATTTT
CDR3 protein: CATSRGTGPSTDTQYF
J gene: TRBJ2-3
CDR3 length: 16
V gene: TRBV15
D gene: NA
clone size: once

CDR3 DNA: TGTGCCAGCAGCGGGAACGGACAGGGGGGTGCTTTCTTT
CDR3 protein: CASSGNGQGGAFF
J gene: TRBJ1-1
CDR3 length: 13
V gene: TRBV5-4
D gene: TRBD1
clone size: NA

CDR3 DNA: TGTGCCAGCAGCTTAATTAGGGCCGAGCAGTACTTC
CDR3 protein: CASSLIRAEQYF
J gene: TRBJ2-7
CDR3 length: 12
V gene: TRBV7-9
D gene: NA
clone size: NA

CDR3 DNA: TGTGCCAGCAGCTTGGACACGAAGGAGCAGCCCCAGCATTTT
CDR3 protein: CASSLDTKEQPQHF
J gene: TRBJ1-5
CDR3 length: 14
V gene: TRBV5-4
D gene: NA
clone size: NA

CDR3 DNA: TGTGCCAGCAGCCCCTCACCGACCGTAGCGATAGGCTACACCTTC
CDR3 protein: CASSPSPTVAIGYTF
J gene: TRBJ1-2
CDR3 length: 15
V gene: TRBV7-2
D gene: NA
clone size: NA

CDR3 DNA: TGTGCCAGCAGCGAGGGGGCAAGGGTAAAACTGTTTTTT
CDR3 protein: CASSEGARVKLFF
J gene: TRBJ1-4
CDR3 length: 13
V gene: TRBV28
D gene: TRBD1
clone size: NA

CDR3 DNA: TGTGCCAGCAGTTTACTGAAGCAACTTGGGCGAGTGCAGTACTTC
CDR3 protein: CASSLLKQLGRVQYF
J gene: TRBJ2-7
CDR3 length: 15
V gene: TRBV28
D gene: NA
clone size: NA

CDR3 DNA: TGTGCCAGCAGCGTAGGCCCGGGGGAAAGCTACGAGCAGTACTTC
CDR3 protein: CASSVGPGESYEQYF
J gene: TRBJ2-7
CDR3 length: 15
V gene: TRBV9
D gene: NA
clone size: NA

CDR3 DNA: TGTGCCAGCAGCTTAAGTCCAGGGGACACTGAAGCTTTCTTT
CDR3 protein: CASSLSPGDTEAFF
J gene: TRBJ1-1
CDR3 length: 14
V gene: TRBV7-3
D gene: NA
clone size: NA

CDR3 DNA: TGTGCCAGCAGCTTAGGACAGGGGGGGGCAGATACGCAGTATTTT
CDR3 protein: CASSLGQGGADTQYF
J gene: TRBJ2-3
CDR3 length: 15
V gene: TRBV7-6
D gene: TRBD1
clone size: NA

CDR3 DNA: TGTGCCAGCAGCGGTCGACACACTTCTGGAAACACCATATATTTT
CDR3 protein: CASSGRHTSGNTIYF
J gene: TRBJ1-3
CDR3 length: 15
V gene: TRBV9
D gene: NA
clone size: once

CDR3 DNA: TGCGCCAGCAGCTTGGGCCAGGCCCGGAATTCACCCCTCCACTTT
CDR3 protein: CASSLGQARNSPLHF
J gene: TRBJ1-6
CDR3 length: 15
V gene: TRBV5-1
D gene: NA
clone size: NA

CDR3 DNA: TGTGCCAGCAGTCCGGGACAGGGAACCGCATATAATTCACCCCTCCACTTT
CDR3 protein: CASSPGQGTAYNSPLHF
J gene: TRBJ1-6
CDR3 length: 17
V gene: TRBV28
D gene: TRBD1
clone size: few

CDR3 DNA: TGTGCCAGCAGCCGGTCTCTAGCGGGGGGGCTTTACGAGCAGTACTTC
CDR3 protein: CASSRSLAGGLYEQYF
J gene: TRBJ2-7
CDR3 length: 16
V gene: TRBV11-2
D gene: TRBD2
clone size: NA

CDR3 DNA: TGTGCCAGCAGTCCCGGGACAGACTATGGCTACACCTTC
CDR3 protein: CASSPGTDYGYTF
J gene: TRBJ1-2
CDR3 length: 13
V gene: TRBV7-3
D gene: TRBD1
clone size: NA

CDR3 DNA: TGTGCCAGCACCCCGACCTACAATGAGCAGTTCTTC
CDR3 protein: CASTPTYNEQFF
J gene: TRBJ2-1
CDR3 length: 12
V gene: TRBV7-8
D gene: NA
clone size: NA

CDR3 DNA: TGTGCCAGCAGTTCCCTGCTGGCGCGTCTTGGAGAGACCCAGTACTTC
CDR3 protein: CASSSLLARLGETQYF
J gene: TRBJ2-5
CDR3 length: 16
V gene: TRBV6-5
D gene: NA
clone size: NA

CDR3 DNA: TGTGCCAGCTCACCCGGGACAGGGGTTTCAAGCGAGCAGTACTTC
CDR3 protein: CASSPGTGVSSEQYF
J gene: TRBJ2-7
CDR3 length: 15
V gene: TRBV18
D gene: TRBD1
clone size: NA

CDR3 DNA: TGTGCCAGTAGTATGGGAGTAAGGGCCCAAGCTTTCTTT
CDR3 protein: CASSMGVRAQAFF
J gene: TRBJ1-1
CDR3 length: 13
V gene: TRBV19
D gene: NA
clone size: NA

CDR3 DNA: TGCGCCAGCAGCCTTCGGCCTTTTTGGGTCCAAGAGACCCAGTACTTC
CDR3 protein: CASSLRPFWVQETQYF
J gene: TRBJ2-5
CDR3 length: 16
V gene: TRBV4-1
D gene: NA
clone size: NA

CDR3 DNA: TGTGCCAGCAGCTTGTCTCAGGAGGCTTCACCCCTCCACTTT
CDR3 protein: CASSLSQEASPLHF
J gene: TRBJ1-6
CDR3 length: 14
V gene: TRBV5-4
D gene: NA
clone size: NA

CDR3 DNA: TGTGCCAGCAGTGACCCCCAGGTCTCCTATGGCTACACCTTC
CDR3 protein: CASSDPQVSYGYTF
J gene: TRBJ1-2
CDR3 length: 14
V gene: TRBV6-5
D gene: NA
clone size: NA

CDR3 DNA: TGCGCCAGCAAGGTGGGATCTGACTATGGCTACACCTTC
CDR3 protein: CASKVGSDYGYTF
J gene: TRBJ1-2
CDR3 length: 13
V gene: TRBV5-1
D gene: NA
clone size: few

CDR3 DNA: TGCGCCAGCAGCTCGGAGGGACAGGCCGGCACACCCCTCCACTTT
CDR3 protein: CASSSEGQAGTPLHF
J gene: TRBJ1-6
CDR3 length: 15
V gene: TRBV5-1
D gene: TRBD1
clone size: NA

CDR3 DNA: TGTGCCAGCAGGCTATCCGGGACAGAGATACACACCTTC
CDR3 protein: CASRLSGTEIHTF
J gene: TRBJ1-2
CDR3 length: 13
V gene: TRBV6-5
D gene: TRBD1
clone size: NA

CDR3 DNA: TGTGCCAGCAGTTACTTCCAGGGCAAGGACGAGCAGTACTTC
CDR3 protein: CASSYFQGKDEQYF
J gene: TRBJ2-7
CDR3 length: 14
V gene: TRBV6-6
D gene: NA
clone size: NA

CDR3 DNA: TGTGCCAGCAGGGGCGACAGGTCCTACAATGAGCAGTTCTTC
CDR3 protein: CASRGDRSYNEQFF
J gene: TRBJ2-1
CDR3 length: 14
V gene: TRBV6-6
D gene: NA
clone size: NA

CDR3 DNA: TGTGCCAGTAGTATTGAAGGTGTCGGAAGGGGAACACTCTCTATGAACACTGAAGCTTTCTTT
CDR3 protein: CASSIEGVGRGTLSMNTEAFF
J gene: TRBJ1-1
CDR3 length: 21
V gene: TRBV19
D gene: NA
clone size: NA

CDR3 DNA: TGTGCCAGCAGCTTAGGAGGGGCGACGAACACTGAAGCTTTCTTT
CDR3 protein: CASSLGGATNTEAFF
J gene: TRBJ1-1
CDR3 length: 15
V gene: TRBV11-2
D gene: NA
clone size: NA

CDR3 DNA: TGCGCCAGCAGGGACGAAGAGACCCAGTACTTC
CDR3 protein: CASRDEETQYF
J gene: TRBJ2-5
CDR3 length: 11
V gene: TRBV5-1
D gene: NA
clone size: NA

CDR3 DNA: TGTGCCAGTTCTCTCCCGGGCGACTCTGGAAACACCATATATTTT
CDR3 protein: CASSLPGDSGNTIYF
J gene: TRBJ1-3
CDR3 length: 15
V gene: TRBV19
D gene: NA
clone size: NA

CDR3 DNA: TGTGCCAGCAGCTTAGCAGGGACGTACTCTGGAAACACCATATATTTT
CDR3 protein: CASSLAGTYSGNTIYF
J gene: TRBJ1-3
CDR3 length: 16
V gene: TRBV7-9
D gene: NA
clone size: NA

CDR3 DNA: TGTGCCAGCACGGCGGGTCGATCGGGGACGCAGTATTTT
CDR3 protein: CASTAGRSGTQYF
J gene: TRBJ2-3
CDR3 length: 13
V gene: TRBV2
D gene: NA
clone size: NA

CDR3 DNA: TGCGCCAGCAGCTTGGCGACAGGGGTGGGGAACACTGAAGCTTTCTTT
CDR3 protein: CASSLATGVGNTEAFF
J gene: TRBJ1-1
CDR3 length: 16
V gene: TRBV5-1
D gene: TRBD1
clone size: NA

CDR3 DNA: TGTGCCAGCAGCTTTAGAGGGCAGTTGGCCTACGAGCAGTACTTC
CDR3 protein: CASSFRGQLAYEQYF
J gene: TRBJ2-7
CDR3 length: 15
V gene: TRBV7-2
D gene: NA
clone size: NA

CDR3 DNA: TGCGCCAGCAGCGGGGGGACAGGGGTGACAGATACGCAGTATTTT
CDR3 protein: CASSGGTGVTDTQYF
J gene: TRBJ2-3
CDR3 length: 15
V gene: TRBV5-1
D gene: TRBD1
clone size: NA

CDR3 DNA: TGCGCCAGCAGCAACGGGGACAGGGCTAATGAGCAGTACTTC
CDR3 protein: CASSNGDRANEQYF
J gene: TRBJ2-7
CDR3 length: 14
V gene: TRBV5-1
D gene: TRBD1
clone size: NA

CDR3 DNA: TGCAGTGCTACCCCAGACACCTTC
CDR3 protein: CSATPDTF
J gene: TRBJ1-2
CDR3 length: 8
V gene: TRBV20-1
D gene: NA
clone size: once